The table lists the clone carrying this T cell receptor (beta chain) with a count of one. The entry originates in a study of blood T cell repertoires in COVID-19. The wider study: The samples span acute and convalescent COVID-19 from the United States, Italy and Spain. T cells, B-cell-depleted T cells, or PBMCs supplied cDNA or gDNA.

Original processing notes: Cell counts per sample came from amplifying reference gene primers. Sequenced by immunoSEQ multiplex PCR; TCRdb stores in-frame clones only, minus some. That table furnishes V, J and clone size, whereas the DNA furnished D and trimming. The data contain fewer than 150,000 clones, roughly 88% of them seen just once; the ten biggest clones take up 0.88%. The CDR3 totals 14 residues. With 4 bases removed from V and 6 bases from J, the gap between germline ends came to 14 bases. Germline CDR1 MNHEY, CDR2 SMNVEV (reference sequence). The source material was peripheral blood. This sequence originates from a woman aged 45-60 years with active or convalescent COVID-19. This rearrangement joins TRBV27 to TRBJ2-3; D uncertain. CDR3 loop: CASSSSNRRDTQYF. CDR3 in DNA: TGTGCCAGCAGTTCGTCTAACAGAAGGGATACGCAGTATTTT.